Shown below are 12 T cell receptor beta chains from a single sample sequenced in a study of T cells in Graves' hyperthyroidism and ophthalmopathy. Template material for amplifying TCR beta CDR3 regions consisted of RNA transcripts. When the TCR CDR3 underwent first-round RT-PCR, the HTBI primer set was used. Each CDR3 protein is one row after TCRdb ran MiXCR on the multiplex PCR reads. The sample carries 560,000 or so distinct CDR3 sequences, around 42% recorded once. Sequencing was done on a sample of peripheral blood or thyroid tissue (not recorded which). These receptors all come from a woman aged 18 to 35 with Graves' hyperthyroidism.

This clonotype appeared a single time. V is TRBV18 and J is TRBJ1-1, with TRBD1 identical over 8 bases. Germline assignment: CDR1 KGHSH and CDR2 LQKENI. The CDR3 length is 17 residues. With 2 bases clipped from V and 1 base from J, the junction kept 9 bases outside the gene matches. CDR3 coding DNA: TGTGCCAGCTCACCAATGGTTGTGCAGGGGGCGAACACTGAAGCTTTCTTT. It is translated as CASSPMVVQGANTEAFF.

This clonotype was counted a few times. V is TRBV7-2 and J is TRBJ1-1, with D uncertain. The CDR3 consists of 14 residues. The V end was cut by 4 bases, the J end by 1 base, with 10 bases between. Germline V gene sequence: CDR1 SGHTA, CDR2 FQGNSA. CDR3 amino acids: CASSYQARNTEAFF. CDR3 bases: TGTGCCAGCAGCTACCAGGCAAGGAACACTGAAGCTTTCTTT.

Points on this clonotype: This may stem from a read error, because a much larger clone lies one nucleotide away. The chain has TRBV10-3 and TRBJ2-5; 11 bases align to TRBD2. CDR3 length: 16 residues. Germline-derived CDR1 and CDR2 are ENHRY and SYGVKD. The J segment lost 2 bases and the V segment lost 7 bases, leaving 9 bases of the junction unmatched. CDR3 in DNA: TGTGCCATCAAACGGACGGGACTAGCGGAACAAGAGACCCAGTACTTC. Encoded protein: CAIKRTGLAEQETQYF.

The CDR3 loop reads CASSDPGLAGGGYEQYF. The CDR3 DNA reads as TGTGCCAGCAGTGACCCGGGACTAGCGGGAGGAGGGTACGAGCAGTACTTC. The chain employs TRBV6-1 and TRBJ2-7; TRBD2 matches at 15 bases. V shed 3 bases, J shed 4 bases, and the junction held 7 bases outside the gene matches. Germline assignment: CDR1 MNHNS and CDR2 SASEGT. The CDR3 consists of 17 residues.

A few counts support this clonotype. The J gene is TRBJ2-3, the V gene TRBV25-1, with D tentatively TRBD1 or TRBD2 (5 bases each). Trimming cost V 1 base and J 9 bases, with 11 bases left between them. Germline assignment: CDR1 MGHDK and CDR2 SYGVNS. This CDR3 region has 13 residues. The CDR3 is CASSELMGVTQYF. The CDR3 bases are TGTGCCAGCAGTGAATTAATGGGGGTAACGCAGTATTTT.

The rearrangement links TRBV7-2 to TRBJ1-1, with D unclear. CDR3 length: 13 residues. Germline values: CDR1 SGHTA, CDR2 FQGNSA. V was pared by 6 bases and J by 7 bases, with 15 bases between. CDR3 bases: TGTGCCAGCAGTTTATCGACGGACCATGAAGCTTTCTTT. This codes for CASSLSTDHEAFF.

This clonotype was observed once. The rearrangement joins TRBV24-1 to TRBJ2-5; tentative D call: TRBD2 (6 bases). The germline V gene has CDR1 KGHDR and CDR2 SFDVKD. The CDR3 is made up of 16 amino acids. The V gene lost 0 bases and the J gene lost 4 bases, with 14 bases spanning the gap. The CDR3: CATSDLYQGGPETQYF. The CDR3 coding sequence is TGTGCCACCAGTGATTTGTATCAGGGAGGCCCAGAGACCCAGTACTTC.

This chain connects TRBV11-2 to TRBJ2-7; TRBD2 matches at 8 bases. V lost 4 bases to trimming and J lost 6 bases; unmatched junction nucleotides: 17. Germline V gene data show CDR1 as SGHAT and CDR2 as FQNNGV. The CDR3 contains 17 residues. Written as DNA, the CDR3 is TGTGCCAGCAGCTCGAGGCACACGAGGACTAGCTTAACCGAGCAGTACTTC. Protein sequence: CASSSRHTRTSLTEQYF.

Details on this clonotype: The junction does not match germline at one end; this may be a read error. The genes are TRBV7-2 and TRBJ2-7; 14 bases are shared with TRBD2. From germline, CDR1 is SGHTA and CDR2 FQGNSA. The CDR3 has 17 amino acids. The CDR3 loop is CASSQHPGTSGSHEQYF. CDR3 bases: TGCGCCAGCAGCCAGCACCCCGGGACTAGCGGGAGCCACGAGCAGTACTTC.

This clonotype occurred once. The CDR3 DNA follows: TGTGCCAGCAGCTTTCGGACAGGGGGTAGGAGCAATCAGCCCCAGCATTTT. Protein: CASSFRTGGRSNQPQHF. V usage is TRBV19 and J usage is TRBJ1-5, with TRBD1 identical over 10 bases. CDR3 length: 17 residues. Trimming at V came to 9 bases and at J to 1 base, leaving 12 bases not matched to a gene. Germline CDR1 is LNHDA and CDR2 is SQIVND (reference sequence).

The chain couples TRBV7-9 to TRBJ2-5; D perhaps matches TRBD2 (6 bases). Germline lookup yields CDR1 SEHNR and CDR2 FQNEAQ (reference sequence). The CDR3 consists of 13 residues. The V end was cut by 4 bases, the J end by 4 bases, with 10 bases between. The CDR3 DNA reads as TGTGCCAGCAGCTGGGAAGCGGGAGAGACCCAGTACTTC. Its translation is CASSWEAGETQYF.

The V call is TRBV20-1, the J call TRBJ1-5; TRBD1 matches at 8 bases. The CDR3 is 16 residues long. Trimming removed 0 bases from V and 1 base from J; junction bases left unmatched: 5. In germline, CDR1 is DFQATT, CDR2 SNEGSKA (reference sequence). Here the CDR3 reads CSAREDRARSNQPQHF. The CDR3 nucleotides read TGCAGTGCTAGAGAGGACAGGGCGCGGAGCAATCAGCCCCAGCATTTT.